One TCR beta chain is described in this entry. What it binds is unknown. This sample stems from a study of post-analysis software for immune sequencing data. Study as a whole: There were relapsing-remitting, secondary progressive and progressive-relapsing multiple sclerosis among the disease courses included. General observations from the study: Normalized Chao1 diversity in multiple sclerosis patients fell significantly below that of controls. With TRBV5-6, TRBV5-1 and TRBV20-1 included, a handful of TRBV segments were more frequent in patients than in controls.

The germline V gene encodes CDR1 GTSNPN and CDR2 SVGIG (reference sequence). The CDR3 loop spans 15 amino acids. Each TCR beta cDNA library carried unique molecular identifiers. TCRdb reprocessed the PCR reads via MiXCR and lists one record per CDR3 protein. The sample shows about 820,000 distinct CDR3 sequences, 53% of them seen only once. This sequence was found in a girl between 5 and 17 years old with multiple sclerosis. This chain uses TRBV30 with TRBJ2-1; TRBD2 aligns across 11 bases. The J call may be incorrect, as the DNA end agrees better with TRBJ2-7. Material: blood. CDR3 nucleotides: TGTGCCTGGAGCTTCCGACTAGCGGGATGGTACGAGCAGTACTTC. Amino acids: CAWSFRLAGWYEQYF.